The clone carrying this TCR beta chain was observed a few times. Its cognate antigen is unknown. These data originate in a study of CD8 T cells in ankylosing spondylitis. Study results and limitations: Peripheral blood samples showed relatively rare disease-linked clones, and these clones were CD8+. About 8 highly homologous variants formed a TCR beta motif that appeared characteristic of ankylosing spondylitis blood.

One entry per CDR3 protein results from TCRdb running MiXCR on the 5' RACE reads. The sample has 100,000 to 150,000 distinct CDR3 sequences, around 8.5% seen once. The CDR3 length is 14 residues. V lost 5 bases, J lost 6 bases, and 10 bases stayed unmatched. The clonotype comes from a male donor with ankylosing spondylitis or in good health (not recorded which). The chain employs TRBV12-3 or TRBV12-4 and TRBJ2-7, with 7 nucleotides matching TRBD2. Sequencing was performed on blood, either unsorted or a sorted T cell fraction (not recorded which). The CDR3 region is CASSNSGIRREQYF. The CDR3 DNA sequence: TGTGCCAGCAGTAACAGCGGGATTCGTCGCGAGCAGTACTTC.